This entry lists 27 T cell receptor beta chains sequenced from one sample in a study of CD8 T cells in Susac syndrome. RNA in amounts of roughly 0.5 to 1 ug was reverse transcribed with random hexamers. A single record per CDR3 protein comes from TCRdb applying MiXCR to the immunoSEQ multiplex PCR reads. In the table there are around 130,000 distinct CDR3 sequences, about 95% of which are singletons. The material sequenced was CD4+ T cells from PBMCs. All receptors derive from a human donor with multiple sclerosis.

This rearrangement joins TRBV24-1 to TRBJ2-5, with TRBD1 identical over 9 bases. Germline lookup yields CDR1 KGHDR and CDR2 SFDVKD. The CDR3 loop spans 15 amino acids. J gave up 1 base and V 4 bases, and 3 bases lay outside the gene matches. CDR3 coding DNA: TGTGCCACCAGTGACCGGGACAGGGCCCAAGAGACCCAGTACTTC. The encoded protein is CATSDRDRAQETQYF.

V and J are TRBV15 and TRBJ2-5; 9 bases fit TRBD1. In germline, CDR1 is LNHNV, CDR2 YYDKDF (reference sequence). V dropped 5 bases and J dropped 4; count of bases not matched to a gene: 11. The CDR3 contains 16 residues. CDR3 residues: CATSARTGGEGETQYF. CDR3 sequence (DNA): TGTGCCACCAGCGCCAGAACAGGGGGCGAAGGAGAGACCCAGTACTTC.

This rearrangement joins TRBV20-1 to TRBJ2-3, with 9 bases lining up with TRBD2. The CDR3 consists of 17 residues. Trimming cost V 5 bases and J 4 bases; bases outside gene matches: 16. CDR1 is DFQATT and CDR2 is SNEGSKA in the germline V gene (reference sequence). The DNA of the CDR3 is TGCAGTGCTGTCCTCCGCCTAGCGGGGTTGTACCCAGATACGCAGTATTTT. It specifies CSAVLRLAGLYPDTQYF.

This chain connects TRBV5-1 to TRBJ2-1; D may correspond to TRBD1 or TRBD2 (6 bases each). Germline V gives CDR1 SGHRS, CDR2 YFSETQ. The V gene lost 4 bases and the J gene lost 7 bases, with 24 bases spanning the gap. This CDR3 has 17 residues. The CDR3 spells CASSPVPGAPGGNEQFF. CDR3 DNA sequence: TGCGCCAGCAGCCCCGTTCCGGGGGCCCCTGGGGGGAATGAGCAGTTCTTC.

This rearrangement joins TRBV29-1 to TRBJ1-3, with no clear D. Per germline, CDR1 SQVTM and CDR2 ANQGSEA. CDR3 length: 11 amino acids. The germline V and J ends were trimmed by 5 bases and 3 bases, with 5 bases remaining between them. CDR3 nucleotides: TGCAGCGTTAATGGTGGAAACACCATATATTTT. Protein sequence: CSVNGGNTIYF.

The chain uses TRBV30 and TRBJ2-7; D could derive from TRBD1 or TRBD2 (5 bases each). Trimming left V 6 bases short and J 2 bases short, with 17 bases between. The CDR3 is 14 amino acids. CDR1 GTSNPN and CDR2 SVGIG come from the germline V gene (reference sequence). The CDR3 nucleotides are TGTGCCTGTCGGGACCTCGGGCTACCCTACGAGCAGTACTTC. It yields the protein CACRDLGLPYEQYF.

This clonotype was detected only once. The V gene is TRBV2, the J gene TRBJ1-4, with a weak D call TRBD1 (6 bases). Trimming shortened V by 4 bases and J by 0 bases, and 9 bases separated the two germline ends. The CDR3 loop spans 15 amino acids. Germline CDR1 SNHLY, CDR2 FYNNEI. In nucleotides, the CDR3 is TGTGCCAGCAGTGCCAGGACAGCAACTAATGAAAAACTGTTTTTT. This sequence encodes CASSARTATNEKLFF.

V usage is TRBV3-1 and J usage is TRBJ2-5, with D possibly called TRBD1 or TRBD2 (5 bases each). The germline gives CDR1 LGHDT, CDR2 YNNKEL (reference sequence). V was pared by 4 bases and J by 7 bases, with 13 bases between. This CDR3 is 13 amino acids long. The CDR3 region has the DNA TGTGCCAGCAGCCCTGGGGGAGTGGGGACCCAGTACTTC. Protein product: CASSPGGVGTQYF.

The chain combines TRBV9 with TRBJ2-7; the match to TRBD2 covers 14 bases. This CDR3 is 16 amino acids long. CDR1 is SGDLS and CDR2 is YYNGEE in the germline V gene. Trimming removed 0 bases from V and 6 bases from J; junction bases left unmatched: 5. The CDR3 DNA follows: TGTGCCAGCAGCGTAGGGGGGACTAGCGGGAGTCGCGAGCAGTACTTC. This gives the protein CASSVGGTSGSREQYF.

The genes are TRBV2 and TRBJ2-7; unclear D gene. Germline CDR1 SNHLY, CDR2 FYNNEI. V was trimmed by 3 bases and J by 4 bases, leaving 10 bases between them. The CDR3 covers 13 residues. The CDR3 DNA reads TGTGCCAGCAGTGACTACGGGCAGTACGAGCAGTACTTC. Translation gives CASSDYGQYEQYF.

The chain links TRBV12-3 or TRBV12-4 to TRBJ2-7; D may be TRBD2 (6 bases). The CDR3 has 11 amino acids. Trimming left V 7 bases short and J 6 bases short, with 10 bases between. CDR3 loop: CASTHGGEQYF. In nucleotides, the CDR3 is TGTGCCAGCACCCACGGGGGCGAGCAGTACTTC.

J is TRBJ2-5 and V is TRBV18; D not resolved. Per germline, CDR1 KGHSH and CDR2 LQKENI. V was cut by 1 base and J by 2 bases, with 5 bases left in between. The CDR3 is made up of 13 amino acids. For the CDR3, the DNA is TGTGCCAGCTCACCACACGTTCAAGAGACCCAGTACTTC. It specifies CASSPHVQETQYF. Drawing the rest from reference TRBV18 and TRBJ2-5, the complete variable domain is NAGVMQNPRHLVRRRGQEARLRCSPMKGHSHVYWYRQLPEEGLKFMVYLQKENIIDESGMPKERFSAEFPKEGPSILRIQQVVRGDSAAYFCASSPHVQETQYFGPGTRLLVL.

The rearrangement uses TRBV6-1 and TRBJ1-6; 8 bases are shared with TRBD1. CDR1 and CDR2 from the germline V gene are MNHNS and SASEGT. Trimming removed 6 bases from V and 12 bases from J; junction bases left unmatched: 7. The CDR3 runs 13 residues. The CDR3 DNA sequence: TGTGCCAGCAGCAGGGGGCGGGTTGAACCCCTCCACTTT. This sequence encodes CASSRGRVEPLHF.

The DNA for the CDR3 is TGTGCCAGCAGTCCCCGGACAGCCCCGGGTGGCTACACCTTC. As protein: CASSPRTAPGGYTF. V gene TRBV7-9 combines with J gene TRBJ1-2, with a tentative D call TRBD1 (6 bases). The CDR3 runs to 14 residues. Germline V gives CDR1 SEHNR, CDR2 FQNEAQ (reference sequence). The ends were cut back, 6 bases at V and 7 bases at J, with 18 bases in the middle.

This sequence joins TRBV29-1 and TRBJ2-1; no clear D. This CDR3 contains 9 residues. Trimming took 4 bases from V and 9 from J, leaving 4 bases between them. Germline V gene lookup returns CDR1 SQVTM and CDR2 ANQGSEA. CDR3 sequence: CSVAPEQFF. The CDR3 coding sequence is TGCAGCGTTGCTCCTGAGCAGTTCTTC.

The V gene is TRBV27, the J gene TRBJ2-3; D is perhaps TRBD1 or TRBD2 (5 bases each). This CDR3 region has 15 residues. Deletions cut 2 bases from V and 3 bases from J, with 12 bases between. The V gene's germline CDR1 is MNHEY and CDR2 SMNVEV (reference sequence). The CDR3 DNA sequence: TGTGCCAGCAGTTTAACGGGGCGCGAAACAGATACGCAGTATTTT. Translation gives CASSLTGRETDTQYF.

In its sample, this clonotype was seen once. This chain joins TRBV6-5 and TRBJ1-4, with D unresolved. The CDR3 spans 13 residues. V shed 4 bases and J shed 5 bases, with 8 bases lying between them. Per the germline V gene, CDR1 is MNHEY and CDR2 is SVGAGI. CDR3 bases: TGTGCCAGCAGTTTGCACGCCAATGAAAAACTGTTTTTT. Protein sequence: CASSLHANEKLFF.

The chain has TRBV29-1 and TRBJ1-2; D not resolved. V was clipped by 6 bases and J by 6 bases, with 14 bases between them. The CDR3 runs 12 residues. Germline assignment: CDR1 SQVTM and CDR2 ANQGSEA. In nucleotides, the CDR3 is TGCAGCGTCCGGAGGTCCGGCCATGGCTACACCTTC. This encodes CSVRRSGHGYTF.

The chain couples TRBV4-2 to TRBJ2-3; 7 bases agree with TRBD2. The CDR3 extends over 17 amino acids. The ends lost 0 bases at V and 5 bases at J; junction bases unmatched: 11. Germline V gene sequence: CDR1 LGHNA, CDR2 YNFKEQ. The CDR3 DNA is TGTGCCAGCAGCCAAGATTTTACGGCGGGAGTTGTAGATACGCAGTATTTT. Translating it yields CASSQDFTAGVVDTQYF.

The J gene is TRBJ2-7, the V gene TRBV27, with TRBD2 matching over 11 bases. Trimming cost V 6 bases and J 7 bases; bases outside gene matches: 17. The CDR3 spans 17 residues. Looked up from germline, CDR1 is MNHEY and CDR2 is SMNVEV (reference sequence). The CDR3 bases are TGTGCCAGCAGCCCGCGGGACCGTAGCGGGAGGGCAAGTGAGCAGTACTTC. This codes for CASSPRDRSGRASEQYF.

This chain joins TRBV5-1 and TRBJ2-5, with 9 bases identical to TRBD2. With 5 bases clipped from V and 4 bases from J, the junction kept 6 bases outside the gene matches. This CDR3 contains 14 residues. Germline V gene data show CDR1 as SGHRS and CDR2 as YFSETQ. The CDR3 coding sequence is TGCGCCAGCAGTGGTCCAGCGGGAGGAGAGACCCAGTACTTC. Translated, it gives CASSGPAGGETQYF.

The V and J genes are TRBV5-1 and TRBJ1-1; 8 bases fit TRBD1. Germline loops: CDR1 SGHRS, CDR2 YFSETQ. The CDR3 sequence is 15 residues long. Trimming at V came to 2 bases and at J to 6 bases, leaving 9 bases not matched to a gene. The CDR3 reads CASSFRTGKGSEAFF. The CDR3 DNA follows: TGCGCCAGCAGCTTTAGGACAGGGAAAGGCTCTGAAGCTTTCTTT.

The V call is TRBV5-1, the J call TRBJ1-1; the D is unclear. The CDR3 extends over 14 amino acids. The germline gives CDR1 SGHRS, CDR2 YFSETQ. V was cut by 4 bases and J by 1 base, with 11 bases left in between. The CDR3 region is CASSVGGWNTEAFF. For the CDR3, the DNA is TGCGCCAGCAGCGTGGGAGGCTGGAACACTGAAGCTTTCTTT.

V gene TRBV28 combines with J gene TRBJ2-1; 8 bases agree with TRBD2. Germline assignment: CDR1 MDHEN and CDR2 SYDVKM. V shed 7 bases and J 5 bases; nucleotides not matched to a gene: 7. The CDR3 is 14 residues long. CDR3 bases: TGTGCCAGCACTTCGGGGGGGTTGAACAATGAGCAGTTCTTC. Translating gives CASTSGGLNNEQFF.

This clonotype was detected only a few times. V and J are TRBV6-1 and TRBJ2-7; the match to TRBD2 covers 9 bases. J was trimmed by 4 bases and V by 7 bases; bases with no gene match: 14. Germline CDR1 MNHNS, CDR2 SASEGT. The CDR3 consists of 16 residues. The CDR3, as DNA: TGTGCCAGCAAGCTTAGCGGTCGGCGGGAGGGATACGAGCAGTACTTC. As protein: CASKLSGRREGYEQYF.

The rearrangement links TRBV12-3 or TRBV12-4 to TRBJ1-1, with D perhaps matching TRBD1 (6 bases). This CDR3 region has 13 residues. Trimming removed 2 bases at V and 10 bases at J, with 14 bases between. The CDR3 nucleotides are TGTGCCAGCAGTTTAAAAGGGGAAGGGGGAGCTTTCTTT. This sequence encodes CASSLKGEGGAFF.

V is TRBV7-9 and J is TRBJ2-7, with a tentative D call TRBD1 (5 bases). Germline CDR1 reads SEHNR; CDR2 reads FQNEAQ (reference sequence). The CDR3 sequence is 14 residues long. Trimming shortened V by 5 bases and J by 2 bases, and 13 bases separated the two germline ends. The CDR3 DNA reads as TGTGCCAGCAGCCCTACTGGGGCTACCTACGAGCAGTACTTC. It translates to CASSPTGATYEQYF.